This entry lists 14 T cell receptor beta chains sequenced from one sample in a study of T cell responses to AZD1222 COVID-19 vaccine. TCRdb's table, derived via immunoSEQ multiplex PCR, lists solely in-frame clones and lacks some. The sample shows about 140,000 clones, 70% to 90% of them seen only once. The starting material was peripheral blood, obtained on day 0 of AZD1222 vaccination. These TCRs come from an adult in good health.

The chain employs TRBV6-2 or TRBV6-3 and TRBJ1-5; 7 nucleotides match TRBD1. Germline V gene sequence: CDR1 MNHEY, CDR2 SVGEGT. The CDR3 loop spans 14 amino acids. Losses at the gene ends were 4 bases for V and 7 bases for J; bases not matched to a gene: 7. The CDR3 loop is CASSLGTAAQPQHF. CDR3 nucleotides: TGTGCCAGCAGTTTGGGGACAGCTGCCCAGCCCCAGCATTTT.

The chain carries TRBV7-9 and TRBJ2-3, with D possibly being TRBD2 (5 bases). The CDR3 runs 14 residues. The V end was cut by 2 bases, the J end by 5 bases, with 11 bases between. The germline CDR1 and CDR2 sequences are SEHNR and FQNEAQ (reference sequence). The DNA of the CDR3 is TGTGCCAGCAGCTTACGAGGGTTGCAAGATACGCAGTATTTT. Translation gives CASSLRGLQDTQYF.

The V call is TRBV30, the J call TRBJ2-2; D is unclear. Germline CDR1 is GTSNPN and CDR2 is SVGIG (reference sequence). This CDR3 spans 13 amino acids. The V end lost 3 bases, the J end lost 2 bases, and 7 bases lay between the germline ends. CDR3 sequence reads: CAWRGINTGELFF. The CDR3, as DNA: TGTGCCTGGAGAGGAATAAACACCGGGGAGCTGTTTTTT.

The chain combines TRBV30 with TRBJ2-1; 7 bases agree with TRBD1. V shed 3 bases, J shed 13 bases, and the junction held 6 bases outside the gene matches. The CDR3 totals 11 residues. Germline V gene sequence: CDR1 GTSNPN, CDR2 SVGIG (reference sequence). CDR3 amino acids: CAWRRTGPQFF. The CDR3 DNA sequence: TGTGCCTGGAGACGGACAGGTCCCCAGTTCTTC.

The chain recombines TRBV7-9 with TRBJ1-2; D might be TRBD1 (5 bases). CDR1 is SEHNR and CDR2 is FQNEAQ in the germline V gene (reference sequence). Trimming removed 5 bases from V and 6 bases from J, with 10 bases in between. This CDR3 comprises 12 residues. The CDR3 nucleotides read TGTGCCAGCAGCGCTGGGACGGATGGCTACACCTTC. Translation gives CASSAGTDGYTF.

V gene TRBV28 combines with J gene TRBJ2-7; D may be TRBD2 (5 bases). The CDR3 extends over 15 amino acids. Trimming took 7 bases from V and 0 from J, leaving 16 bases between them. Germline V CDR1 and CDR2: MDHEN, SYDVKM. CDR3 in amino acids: CASTIAGSSSYEQYF. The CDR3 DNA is TGTGCCAGCACTATCGCGGGCTCTAGCTCCTACGAGCAGTACTTC.

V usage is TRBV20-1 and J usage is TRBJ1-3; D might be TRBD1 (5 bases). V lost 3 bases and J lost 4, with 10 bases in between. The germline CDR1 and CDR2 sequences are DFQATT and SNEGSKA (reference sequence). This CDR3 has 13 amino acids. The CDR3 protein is CSASMPGGNTIYF. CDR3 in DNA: TGCAGTGCTAGTATGCCAGGGGGAAACACCATATATTTT.

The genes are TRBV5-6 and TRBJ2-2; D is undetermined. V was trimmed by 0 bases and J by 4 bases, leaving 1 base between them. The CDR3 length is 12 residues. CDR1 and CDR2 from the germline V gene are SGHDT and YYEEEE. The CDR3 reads CASSLATGELFF. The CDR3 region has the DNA TGTGCCAGCAGCTTGGCCACCGGGGAGCTGTTTTTT.

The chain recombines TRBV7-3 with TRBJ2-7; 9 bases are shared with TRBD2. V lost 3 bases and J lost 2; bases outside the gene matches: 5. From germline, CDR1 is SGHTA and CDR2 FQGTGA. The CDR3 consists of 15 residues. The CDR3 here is CASSLSSGSPYEQYF. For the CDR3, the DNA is TGTGCCAGCAGCTTGAGTAGCGGGAGTCCCTACGAGCAGTACTTC.

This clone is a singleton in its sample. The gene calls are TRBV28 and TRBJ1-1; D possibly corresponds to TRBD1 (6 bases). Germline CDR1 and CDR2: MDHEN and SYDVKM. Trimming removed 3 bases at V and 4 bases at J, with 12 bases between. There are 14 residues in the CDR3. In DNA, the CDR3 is TGTGCCAGCAGTTTCGTTGGCAGGGGCACTGAAGCTTTCTTT. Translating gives CASSFVGRGTEAFF.

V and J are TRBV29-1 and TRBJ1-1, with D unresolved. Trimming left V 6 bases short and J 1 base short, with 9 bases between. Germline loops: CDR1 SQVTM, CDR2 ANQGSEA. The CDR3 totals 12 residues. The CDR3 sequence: CSVPGWNTEAFF. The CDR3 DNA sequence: TGCAGCGTCCCGGGTTGGAACACTGAAGCTTTCTTT. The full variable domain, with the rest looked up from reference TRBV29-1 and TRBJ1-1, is SAVISQKPSRDICQRGTSLTIQCQVDSQVTMMFWYRQQPGQSLTLIATANQGSEATYESGFVIDKFPISRPNLTFSTLTVSNMSPEDSSIYLCSVPGWNTEAFFGQGTRLTVV.

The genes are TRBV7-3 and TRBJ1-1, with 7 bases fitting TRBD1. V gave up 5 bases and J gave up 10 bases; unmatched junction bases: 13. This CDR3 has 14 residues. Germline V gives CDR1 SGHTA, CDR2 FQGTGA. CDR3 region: CASSLLGQHGGAFF. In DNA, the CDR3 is TGTGCCAGCAGCCTACTGGGACAGCACGGCGGAGCTTTCTTT.

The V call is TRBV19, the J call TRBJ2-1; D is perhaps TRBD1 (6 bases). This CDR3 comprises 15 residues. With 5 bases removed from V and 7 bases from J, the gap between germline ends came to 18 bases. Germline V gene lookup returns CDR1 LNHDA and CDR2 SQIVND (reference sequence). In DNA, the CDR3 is TGTGCCAGTAGTCTGATGGGGGCCAAACCAAATGAGCAGTTCTTC. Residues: CASSLMGAKPNEQFF.

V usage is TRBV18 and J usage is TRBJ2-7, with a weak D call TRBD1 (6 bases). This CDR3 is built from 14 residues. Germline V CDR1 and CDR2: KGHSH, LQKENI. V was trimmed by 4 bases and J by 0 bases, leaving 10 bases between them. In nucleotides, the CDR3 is TGTGCCAGCTCACAGCAGGGGAGCTCCTACGAGCAGTACTTC. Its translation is CASSQQGSSYEQYF.